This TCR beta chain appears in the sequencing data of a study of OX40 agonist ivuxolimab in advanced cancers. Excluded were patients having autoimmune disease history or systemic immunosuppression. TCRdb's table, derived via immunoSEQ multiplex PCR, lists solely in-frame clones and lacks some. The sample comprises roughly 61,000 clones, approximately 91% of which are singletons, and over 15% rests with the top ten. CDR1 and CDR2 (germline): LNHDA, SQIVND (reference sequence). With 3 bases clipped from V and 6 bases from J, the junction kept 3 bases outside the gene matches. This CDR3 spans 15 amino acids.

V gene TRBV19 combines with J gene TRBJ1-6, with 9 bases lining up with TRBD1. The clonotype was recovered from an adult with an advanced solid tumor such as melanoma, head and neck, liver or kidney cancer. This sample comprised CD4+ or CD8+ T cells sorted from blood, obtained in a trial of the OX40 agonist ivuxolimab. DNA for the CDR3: TGTGCCAGTAGTATCACAGGGGGCAGTAATTCACCCCTCCACTTT. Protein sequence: CASSITGGSNSPLHF. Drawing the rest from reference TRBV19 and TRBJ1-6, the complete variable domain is DGGITQSPKYLFRKEGQNVTLSCEQNLNHDAMYWYRQDPGQGLRLIYYSQIVNDFQKGDIAEGYSVSREKKESFPLTVTSAQKNPTAFYLCASSITGGSNSPLHFGNGTRLTVT.